These T cell receptor beta chains were read from a single sample in a study of shared clonotypes between healthy human individuals. The data were produced by immunoSEQ multiplex PCR, yet TCRdb's version contains in-frame clones alone and is incomplete. The profile covers about 580,000 clones, with roughly 98% appearing a single time and 0.25% to 0.35% taken by the ten largest. Specimen: naive CD8+ T cells sorted from blood. These receptors were collected from a man in his thirties or forties in good health. The CDR3 runs from the conserved cysteine through the conserved F or W. The D gene is left open where the match is weak. Size tells how often a clone was seen (once, few, many) or the class of an expanded clone, and some rows leave it out.

abundance,d_gene,v_gene,j_gene,CDR3aa,CDR3nt
-,-,TRBV19,TRBJ2-2,CASSIDGDKTNTGELFF,TGTGCCAGTAGTATAGATGGGGACAAGACGAACACCGGGGAGCTGTTTTTT
once,-,TRBV28,TRBJ2-7,CASSLIGYEQYF,TGTGCCAGCAGTTTAATTGGATACGAGCAGTACTTC
-,-,TRBV4-3,TRBJ2-3,CASSGSGKTDTQYF,TGCGCCAGCAGCGGATCCGGGAAGACAGATACGCAGTATTTT
once,-,TRBV29-1,TRBJ1-2,CSVIQGRDYGYTF,TGCAGCGTCATTCAGGGGCGCGACTATGGCTACACCTTC
-,TRBD1,TRBV11-3,TRBJ2-1,CASSHPWDRENEQFF,TGTGCCAGCAGCCACCCCTGGGACAGGGAAAATGAGCAGTTCTTC
-,-,TRBV4-2,TRBJ1-5,CASSQEVYQPQHF,TGTGCCAGCAGCCAAGAAGTGTATCAGCCCCAGCATTTT
-,-,TRBV27,TRBJ1-1,CASSFRTDTEAFF,TGTGCCAGCAGTTTCCGGACAGACACTGAAGCTTTCTTT
-,-,TRBV19,TRBJ2-7,CASSTGASFTYEQYF,TGTGCCAGTAGCACCGGAGCCTCGTTCACCTACGAGCAGTACTTC
-,-,TRBV7-3,TRBJ2-7,CASSLGNEQYF,TGTGCCAGCAGTCTTGGGAACGAGCAGTACTTC
-,-,TRBV5-8,TRBJ1-1,CASSLDRHQNTEAFF,TGTGCCAGCAGCTTGGACCGACACCAAAACACTGAAGCTTTCTTT
-,-,TRBV28,TRBJ2-7,CASRGEGGVGEQYF,TGTGCCAGCAGGGGAGAGGGCGGGGTAGGGGAGCAGTACTTC
-,-,TRBV7-2,TRBJ2-7,CASSLGRGARYEQYF,TGTGCCAGCAGCTTAGGTCGGGGAGCGCGCTACGAGCAGTACTTC
-,TRBD2,TRBV11-2,TRBJ2-3,CASSTPGLRTDTQYF,TGTGCCAGCAGCACACCGGGACTACGCACAGATACGCAGTATTTT
-,TRBD2,TRBV27,TRBJ2-7,CASSLLAGSLHEQYF,TGTGCCAGCAGTTTACTAGCGGGATCTCTCCACGAGCAGTACTTC
-,TRBD2,TRBV16,TRBJ2-1,CASSRSPGLAPDNEQFF,TGTGCCAGCAGCCGTTCCCCGGGACTAGCGCCCGACAATGAGCAGTTCTTC
-,TRBD2,TRBV7-2,TRBJ2-1,CASSTGLASYNEQFF,TGTGCCAGCAGCACGGGACTAGCTAGCTACAATGAGCAGTTCTTC
-,TRBD1,TRBV30,TRBJ2-3,CAWSVVGTGDTDTQYF,TGTGCCTGGAGTGTAGTTGGGACAGGGGATACAGATACGCAGTATTTT
-,TRBD1,TRBV7-2,TRBJ2-7,CASSPSTGVIYEQYF,TGTGCCAGCAGCCCGTCGACAGGGGTAATCTACGAGCAGTACTTC
once,TRBD1,TRBV11-2,TRBJ2-7,CASSSDSTGFYEQYF,TGTGCCAGCAGCTCCGACTCGACAGGGTTCTACGAGCAGTACTTC
-,-,TRBV7-6,TRBJ2-2,CASSLEGFNTGELFF,TGTGCCAGCAGCTTGGAAGGATTTAACACCGGGGAGCTGTTTTTT
-,-,TRBV29-1,TRBJ2-7,CSVGDRLKEQYF,TGCAGCGTAGGTGACAGGTTAAAAGAGCAGTACTTC
-,TRBD1,TRBV4-1,TRBJ1-2,CASSQTGTGDYGYTF,TGCGCCAGCAGCCAAACCGGGACAGGGGACTATGGCTACACCTTC
-,-,TRBV5-1,TRBJ2-1,CASSTLAPSVGQFF,TGCGCCAGCAGCACCCTAGCGCCATCCGTGGGGCAGTTCTTC
once,-,TRBV2,TRBJ2-1,CASSEARGWEQFF,TGTGCCAGCAGTGAAGCGAGGGGTTGGGAGCAGTTCTTC
-,-,TRBV7-6,TRBJ2-2,CASSLEGVGTGELFF,TGTGCCAGCAGCTTAGAGGGAGTAGGCACCGGGGAGCTGTTTTTT
-,TRBD2,TRBV9,TRBJ2-7,CASSESSGLVYEQYF,TGTGCCAGCAGCGAGTCCTCGGGACTAGTTTACGAGCAGTACTTC
once,-,TRBV9,TRBJ1-2,CASSVAAPANYGYTF,TGTGCCAGCAGCGTAGCAGCGCCGGCTAACTATGGCTACACCTTC
-,-,TRBV11-2,TRBJ1-1,CASSLSGVAFF,TGTGCCAGCAGCTTAAGTGGTGTAGCTTTCTTT
-,-,TRBV4-1,TRBJ2-2,CASSQDFLPGELFF,TGCGCCAGCAGCCAAGATTTCCTGCCCGGGGAGCTGTTTTTT
-,TRBD2,TRBV27,TRBJ2-7,CASSSRRTSGRFLWYEQYF,TGTGCCAGCAGTTCCCGTCGGACTAGCGGGAGGTTCCTTTGGTACGAGCAGTACTTC
-,-,TRBV9,TRBJ2-1,CASSAGYRDSSYNEQFF,TGTGCCAGCAGCGCCGGGTACCGGGACTCCTCCTACAATGAGCAGTTCTTC
-,TRBD1,TRBV7-8,TRBJ2-5,CASSLAGQGEETQYF,TGTGCCAGCAGCTTAGCCGGACAGGGGGAAGAGACCCAGTACTTC
-,-,TRBV27,TRBJ2-3,CASSLSGGRYYTDTQYF,TGTGCCAGCAGTTTATCAGGCGGAAGATACTACACAGATACGCAGTATTTT
-,-,TRBV29-1,TRBJ2-7,CSVEVTGSSYEQYF,TGCAGCGTTGAAGTTACCGGCAGCTCCTACGAGCAGTACTTC
-,-,TRBV15,TRBJ2-7,CATSIRRGSYEQYF,TGTGCCACCAGCATCCGTCGGGGCTCCTACGAGCAGTACTTC
-,-,TRBV15,TRBJ2-1,CATSRDKGSARGEQFF,TGTGCCACCAGCAGAGATAAGGGGAGCGCCCGAGGTGAGCAGTTCTTC
-,-,TRBV7-3,TRBJ2-1,CASSVGLSYNEQFF,TGTGCCAGCAGCGTCGGACTGTCTTACAATGAGCAGTTCTTC
-,TRBD2,TRBV5-6,TRBJ2-1,CASSYLGLANYNEQFF,TGTGCCAGCAGTTACCTGGGACTAGCGAACTACAATGAGCAGTTCTTC
-,-,TRBV29-1,TRBJ1-4,CSVEDPQVYGKLFF,TGCAGCGTTGAAGATCCACAGGTCTACGGGAAACTGTTTTTT
many,TRBD1,TRBV6-5,TRBJ2-1,CASSYLTGKYNEQFF,TGTGCCAGCAGTTATTTGACAGGGAAATACAATGAGCAGTTCTTC
-,-,TRBV14,TRBJ2-7,CASSQVPARSSYEQYF,TGTGCCAGCAGCCAAGTCCCCGCTCGGAGCTCCTACGAGCAGTACTTC
-,-,TRBV29-1,TRBJ2-1,CSVEGTNQSYNEQFF,TGCAGCGTTGAAGGAACGAACCAGTCCTACAATGAGCAGTTCTTC
-,-,TRBV7-6,TRBJ2-1,CASSYPTGSYNEQFF,TGTGCCAGCAGCTACCCGACAGGCTCCTACAATGAGCAGTTCTTC
-,TRBD2,TRBV12-5,TRBJ2-5,CASGDTREGARVKTQYF,TGTGCTAGTGGCGACACGCGGGAGGGGGCGCGTGTCAAGACCCAGTACTTC
-,TRBD1,TRBV5-5,TRBJ2-1,CASSWTGSNEQFF,TGTGCCAGCAGCTGGACAGGGAGCAATGAGCAGTTCTTC
-,TRBD1,TRBV29-1,TRBJ2-6,CSALQGAGGANVLTF,TGCAGCGCCCTACAGGGGGCAGGTGGGGCCAACGTCCTGACTTTC
-,-,TRBV4-3,TRBJ2-1,CASSQDHRDSYNEQFF,TGCGCCAGCAGCCAAGATCACAGGGACTCCTACAATGAGCAGTTCTTC
-,TRBD2,TRBV29-1,TRBJ2-2,CSVELTSVPGELFF,TGCAGCGTTGAATTGACTAGCGTCCCCGGGGAGCTGTTTTTT
-,TRBD2,TRBV28,TRBJ2-3,CASSHLAGGATDTQYF,TGTGCCAGCAGCCATCTAGCGGGAGGCGCAACAGATACGCAGTATTTT
-,TRBD2,TRBV7-6,TRBJ2-2,CASSLFGRGSSNTGELFF,TGTGCCAGCAGCTTATTCGGGAGGGGCTCGAGTAACACCGGGGAGCTGTTTTTT
once,TRBD2,TRBV10-2,TRBJ2-1,CASSKITSGRSNEQFF,TGCGCCAGCTCGAAAATTACTAGCGGGAGGAGTAATGAGCAGTTCTTC
-,-,TRBV28,TRBJ2-5,CASSLPSKGRQETQYF,TGTGCCAGCAGTTTGCCCAGCAAGGGGCGGCAAGAGACCCAGTACTTC